This TCR beta chain was sequenced in a study of graft-versus-host responses after intestinal transplantation (dated by TCRdb to the early 2020s). Background for the entire study: Multivisceral, liver-intestinal, or isolated intestinal transplants were received by the recipients. A peak of at least 4% donor T cells among recipient peripheral blood mononuclear cells was the definition used for donor T cell macrochimerism. All recipients received anti-thymocyte globulin induction followed by maintenance tacrolimus and steroids for 3 to 4 years. Graft-versus-host and host-versus-graft alloreactive T cell clones were tracked in the graft, circulation and bone marrow after intestinal transplantation using bulk TCR-beta CDR3 sequencing. Instead of going to the commercial service, samples from three later patients were sequenced in-house on an Illumina MiSeq and processed with MiXCR. The cohort enrolled roughly 25 intestinal transplant recipients including one retransplant, and 3 patients lacking pretransplant specimens were excluded. Alloreactive clones were identified by sequencing pre-transplant mixed lymphocyte reaction products and comparing these products with unstimulated pre-transplant donor and recipient T cells. Paper-wide results and their limitations: Conclusions were limited by the relatively low number and heterogeneity of intestinal transplant patients. High GvH to HvG T cell clonal ratios were observed in the allografts of patients with donor T cell macrochimerism. GvH clones were found in recipient bone marrow, and some of the GvH clones appeared earlier in ileal mucosa or blood, which is consistent with an intestinal mucosal origin. Early after transplant, peak levels of circulating GvH clones were found to be associated with declines in HvG clones.

The library was prepared using the immunoSEQ multiplex PCR assay. For most patients, genomic DNA was isolated with the Qiagen DNeasy Blood and Tissue Kit and sent frozen to Adaptive Biotechnologies for TCR sequencing. High-throughput TCR-beta CDR3 sequencing of genomic DNA from most patients was performed by Adaptive Biotechnologies. Per the authors' processing: TCR sequencing data for 15 to 20 patients were retrieved from Adaptive's ImmunoSEQ software; three other patients were processed with MiXCR and VDJtools. To correct CD4 versus CD8 sorting errors, any sequence found in both subsets at a frequency ratio below 5:1 was removed. CDR3 nucleotide sequences shared by donor and recipient were removed because the origin of these sequences could not be assigned. At least 2-fold expansion over unstimulated cells and a minimum CFSE-low frequency of 0.002% (template counts) or 0.001% (read counts) were required for clones to be classified as alloreactive. Clones were considered mappable if detected in sequenced pre-transplant spleen, lymph node, or MLR CFSE-low populations of the donor or recipient. The cumulative frequency of alloreactive clones was calculated as a percentage of all sequences, weighted by copy number. TCRdb retrieved this table from immuneACCESS and kept in-frame rearrangements only. Not all clones are present; in checked studies, unresolved V genes account for under half, and no reason is known for the remainder. V and J calls and clone size come straight from that table; D and trimming were deduced from the DNA. Here the sample has around 21,000 clones; 33% occur a single time. The top ten clonotypes cover roughly 9.2% of the sample.

As regards this clone: Base qualities are not provided; no much larger clone lies one nucleotide away.

CDR1 SQVTM and CDR2 ANQGSEA are derived from the germline V gene. The CDR3 starts with the cysteine, ends with the phenylalanine, and has 13 residues. Only the CDR3 DNA stays, 39 bases, in frame from base 1. The germline V end is reduced by 5 bases and the J end by 0 bases; junction bases left unmatched: 4. The sample's time point label, decoded: cells obtained before transplantation from donor or recipient. In mixed lymphocyte reactions, some 200,000 CFSE-labeled pre-transplant responders were plated with some 200,000 irradiated violet-dye-labeled stimulators and cultured for over five days. After the mixed lymphocyte reaction, proliferating CD3+CD4+CFSE-low and CD3+CD8+CFSE-low responder cells were FACS-sorted on a BD Influx sorter.

The TCR originated in a human patient who received an intestinal transplant. Sample: alloreactive CD8+ T cells from a mixed lymphocyte reaction culture, taken before intestinal transplant. The meaning of the sample's cell subset or site label: CFSE-low proliferating T cells sorted from approximately 6-day pre-transplant mixed lymphocyte reaction (GvH or HvG direction). This chain joins TRBV29-1 to TRBJ2-7, with TRBD1 matching 7 junction bases. The base sequence is TGCAGCGTTCTCCCAGGGGGCTCCTACGAGCAGTACTTC. This gives the protein CSVLPGGSYEQYF.